This passage covers 28 T cell receptor beta chains from one sample sequenced in a study of human T cells and chemical hapten exposure. Described time point: patch test 3, about 24 weeks after DPC sensitization. Treatment in this sample: therapeutic diphenylcyclopropenone sensitization with weekly scalp DPC. Each CDR3 protein gets one entry after TCRdb re-called the RACE reads with MiXCR. The table lists more than 45,000 distinct CDR3 sequences, roughly an eighth of them singletons. Specimen: whole blood, collected in connection with sensitization to the hapten diphenylcyclopropenone (DPC). These receptors were obtained from a man aged 25-40 years with alopecia areata. Some clones in this sample may be carry-over from other donors' samples.

The chain has TRBV12-3 or TRBV12-4 and TRBJ1-1; D remains ambiguous. CDR3 length: 13 amino acids. The ends were cut back, 7 bases at V and 13 bases at J, with 22 bases in the middle. CDR3 bases: TGTGCCAGCACGGACCGAACTGGTGGATGGGGTTTCTTT. Protein sequence: CASTDRTGGWGFF.

V gene TRBV7-2 combines with J gene TRBJ2-1; 10 bases map to TRBD2. Germline assignment: CDR1 SGHTA and CDR2 FQGNSA. This CDR3 is 12 amino acids long. After removal of 8 bases from V and 10 bases from J, the junction contained 5 bases not matched to a gene. The chain's CDR3 is CASAGTSVEQFF. The CDR3 DNA is TGTGCCAGCGCCGGGACTAGCGTGGAGCAGTTCTTC.

This clonotype appeared many times. The chain links TRBV7-6 to TRBJ2-7, with 11 bases matching TRBD2. The CDR3 is 18 amino acids. CDR1 and CDR2 from the germline V gene are SGHVS and FNYEAQ. With V trimmed by 2 bases and J by 2 bases, 11 bases remained unmatched. CDR3 bases: TGTGCCAGCAGCTTACCGTGGAATAGCGGGGGGGCCCCCTACGAGCAGTACTTC. Protein sequence: CASSLPWNSGGAPYEQYF.

This clonotype was recorded many times. V gene TRBV19 combines with J gene TRBJ2-1, with 7 bases matching TRBD1. Germline trimming cut 5 bases from V and 1 base from J; bases unmatched to any gene: 5. The germline CDR1 and CDR2 sequences are LNHDA and SQIVND (reference sequence). The CDR3 totals 15 residues. The CDR3 region is CASSLTGESYNEQFF. In nucleotides, the CDR3 is TGTGCCAGTAGTTTAACAGGGGAATCCTACAATGAGCAGTTCTTC.

This clonotype has only a few counts. This sequence joins TRBV29-1 and TRBJ1-1; D is possibly TRBD1 (5 bases). The CDR3 length is 12 residues. Looked up from germline, CDR1 is SQVTM and CDR2 is ANQGSEA. The V gene lost 7 bases and the J gene lost 2 bases, with 11 bases spanning the gap. CDR3 bases: TGCAGCGCGACAGAGCTCAACACTGAAGCTTTCTTT. Its protein is CSATELNTEAFF.

This clonotype was observed at least ten times. The J gene is TRBJ2-1, the V gene TRBV18; D ambiguous. Germline loops: CDR1 KGHSH, CDR2 LQKENI. V was pared by 0 bases and J by 0 bases, with 9 bases between. This CDR3 has 16 residues. CDR3 in DNA: TGTGCCAGCTCACCACCGGGGAAGGGCTCCTACAATGAGCAGTTCTTC. As protein: CASSPPGKGSYNEQFF.

A few counts support this clonotype. V gene TRBV10-3 combines with J gene TRBJ2-2; D gene ambiguous. The CDR3 consists of 13 residues. Looked up from germline, CDR1 is ENHRY and CDR2 is SYGVKD. Trimming cost V 3 bases and J 4 bases, with 6 bases left between them. The CDR3 reads CAISDHTTGELFF. Written as DNA, the CDR3 is TGTGCCATCAGTGACCATACCACCGGGGAGCTGTTTTTT.

This clonotype was counted many times. This chain uses TRBV4-1 with TRBJ1-5, with 8 bases that match TRBD1. V shed 3 bases, J shed 5 bases, and the junction held 6 bases outside the gene matches. CDR1 and CDR2 from the germline V gene are MGHRA and YSYEKL. The length of the CDR3 is 15 residues. The CDR3 DNA is TGCGCCAGCAGCCACTCAAACAGGGGGGATCAGCCCCAGCATTTT. Its translation: CASSHSNRGDQPQHF.

This clonotype was counted only a few times. The rearrangement uses TRBV2 and TRBJ1-5; the D gene is possibly TRBD1 (6 bases). V was cut by 1 base and J by 4 bases, with 8 bases left in between. CDR1 and CDR2 (germline): SNHLY, FYNNEI. The CDR3 sequence is 14 residues long. DNA for the CDR3: TGTGCCAGCAGTGAAGTCAGGGGTAATCAGCCCCAGCATTTT. Protein product: CASSEVRGNQPQHF. The variable domain in full, with the rest retrieved from reference TRBV2 and TRBJ1-5, is EPEVTQTPSHQVTQMGQEVILRCVPISNHLYFYWYRQILGQKVEFLVSFYNNEISEKSEIFDDQFSVERPDGSNFTLKIRSTKLEDSAMYFCASSEVRGNQPQHFGDGTRLSIL.

This clonotype was counted many times. The rearrangement links TRBV5-1 to TRBJ1-6, with 10 bases aligning to TRBD1. CDR3 length: 17 amino acids. The V and J ends lost 4 bases and 0 bases, in that order; junction bases with no gene match: 4. The germline gives CDR1 SGHRS, CDR2 YFSETQ. For the CDR3, the DNA is TGCGCCAGCAGCCAACGACAGGGGGCCTCCTATAATTCACCCCTCCACTTT. Translation gives CASSQRQGASYNSPLHF.

Ten or more counts support this clonotype. The genes are TRBV6-6 and TRBJ2-5; 7 nucleotides align to TRBD2. From germline, CDR1 is MNHNY and CDR2 SVGAGI (reference sequence). CDR3 length equals 14 residues. Losses at the gene ends were 7 bases for V and 5 bases for J; bases not matched to a gene: 10. The CDR3 DNA follows: TGTGCCAGCACTAGCGGTACGACACTGGAGACCCAGTACTTC. This translates into CASTSGTTLETQYF.

This clonotype has more than one count but fewer than ten. This chain connects TRBV29-1 to TRBJ2-3; a possible D gene is TRBD2 (6 bases). In germline, CDR1 is SQVTM, CDR2 ANQGSEA. The CDR3 runs 14 residues. The V gene lost 4 bases and the J gene lost 1 base, with 12 bases spanning the gap. CDR3 sequence reads: CSVGPSVGTDTQYF. The CDR3 nucleotides read TGCAGCGTTGGACCTAGCGTTGGCACAGATACGCAGTATTTT.

This clonotype was observed at least ten times. The V and J genes are TRBV3-1 and TRBJ1-2; D unclear. V was clipped by 0 bases and J by 7 bases, with 12 bases between them. Germline CDR1 reads LGHDT; CDR2 reads YNNKEL (reference sequence). The CDR3 runs to 14 residues. The CDR3 sequence: CASSQETDAGGYTF. In DNA, the CDR3 is TGTGCCAGCAGCCAAGAGACGGACGCCGGTGGCTACACCTTC.

This clonotype came up a few times. This chain joins TRBV11-2 and TRBJ2-5; D is unclear. V was clipped by 4 bases and J by 5 bases, with 11 bases between them. The germline V gene has CDR1 SGHAT and CDR2 FQNNGV. CDR3 size: 13 residues. CDR3 nucleotides: TGTGCCAGCAGCTCTTTACTCGTGGAGACCCAGTACTTC. As protein: CASSSLLVETQYF.

This clonotype came up a few times. This chain uses TRBV7-9 with TRBJ1-2; TRBD1 matches 12 bases. Germline CDR1 SEHNR, CDR2 FQNEAQ (reference sequence). The CDR3 has 17 amino acids. V lost 3 bases, J lost 4 bases, and 9 bases stayed unmatched. The CDR3 DNA reads TGTGCCAGCAGCTTGCCGGGACAGGGGGCCCGGGCCTATGGCTACACCTTC. Translated: CASSLPGQGARAYGYTF.

This chain uses TRBV1 with TRBJ1-1; the DNA was not compared with TRBD1, the D call given in the table. TRBV1 is reported as a pseudogene. This CDR3 comprises 17 residues. The CDR3 DNA sequence: TGCACCAGCAGCCAAGATAAAGGGACGGTCATGAACACTGAAGCTTTCTTT. This encodes CTSSQDKGTVMNTEAFF.

The chain recombines TRBV28 with TRBJ2-5; tentative D call: TRBD1 (5 bases). Trimming removed 8 bases from V and 5 bases from J, with 21 bases in between. This CDR3 is built from 15 residues. Germline CDR1 reads MDHEN; CDR2 reads SYDVKM. The CDR3 loop is CASYPFTGPRETQYF. CDR3 nucleotide sequence: TGTGCCAGCTATCCTTTTACAGGTCCCCGGGAGACCCAGTACTTC.

This clonotype has ten or more counts. CDR3 sequence: CASSAEEGGPGANVLTF. The CDR3 coding sequence is TGTGCCAGCAGCGCAGAGGAGGGGGGGCCTGGGGCCAACGTCCTGACTTTC. V usage is TRBV9 and J usage is TRBJ2-6; weak D call: TRBD2 (7 bases). Germline loops: CDR1 SGDLS, CDR2 YYNGEE. The CDR3 runs to 17 residues. V lost 3 bases and J 2 bases, leaving 15 bases between the germline ends. Together with reference TRBV9 and TRBJ2-6, the CDR3 gives the full variable domain: DSGVTQTPKHLITATGQRVTLRCSPRSGDLSVYWYQQSLDQGLQFLIQYYNGEERAKGNILERFSAQQFPDLHSELNLSSLELGDSALYFCASSAEEGGPGANVLTFGAGSRLTVL.

This clonotype was observed many times. The chain recombines TRBV5-1 with TRBJ2-3; D gene uncertain. The CDR3 spans 14 residues. The V end was cut by 1 base, the J end by 2 bases, with 8 bases between. Germline CDR1 SGHRS, CDR2 YFSETQ. The CDR3 nucleotides are TGCGCCAGCAGCTTGCGGCAGCCCACAGATACGCAGTATTTT. Amino acids: CASSLRQPTDTQYF.

There are a few counts of this clonotype. This chain uses TRBV5-4 with TRBJ2-1; D perhaps matches TRBD1 (7 bases). V gave up 4 bases and J gave up 0 bases, with 14 bases separating them. The CDR3 is 16 residues long. Germline V gene data show CDR1 as SGHNT and CDR2 as YYREEE (reference sequence). The CDR3 spells CASSVSGGGSYNEQFF. The CDR3 nucleotides read TGTGCCAGCAGCGTTTCAGGGGGAGGCTCCTACAATGAGCAGTTCTTC.

This clonotype was seen ten or more times. The chain has TRBV29-1 and TRBJ1-2; the D gene is possibly TRBD1 (6 bases). V lost 4 bases and J 4 bases, leaving 19 bases between the germline ends. Looked up from germline, CDR1 is SQVTM and CDR2 is ANQGSEA. This CDR3 has 15 residues. The CDR3 region is CSVGEDVDRSYGYTF. In DNA form, the CDR3 reads TGCAGCGTTGGTGAAGATGTTGACAGGAGCTATGGCTACACCTTC.

DNA for the CDR3: TGTGCCAGCAGTGACTACAGGGGGGATCAGCCCCAGCATTTT. The encoded protein is CASSDYRGDQPQHF. This chain joins TRBV25-1 and TRBJ1-5; 8 bases agree with TRBD1. Per the germline V gene, CDR1 is MGHDK and CDR2 is SYGVNS. The CDR3 has 14 amino acids. The junction had 3 bases not matched to a gene; V was cut back by 3 bases and J by 5 bases.

This clonotype was found many times. The chain carries TRBV11-3 and TRBJ2-3; 12 bases map to TRBD2. The CDR3 is 15 amino acids. The junction had 5 bases not matched to a gene; V was cut back by 5 bases and J by 5 bases. Per the germline V gene, CDR1 is SGHNT and CDR2 is YENEEA. The CDR3 region is CASSPSGGARDTQYF. CDR3 nucleotides: TGTGCCAGCAGCCCTAGCGGGGGGGCCCGAGATACGCAGTATTTT.

This clonotype was detected ten times or more. The chain couples TRBV20-1 to TRBJ2-6; perhaps TRBD2 as D (5 bases). The CDR3 is made up of 15 amino acids. The germline gives CDR1 DFQATT, CDR2 SNEGSKA (reference sequence). V was pared by 5 bases and J by 5 bases, with 16 bases between. CDR3 sequence reads: CSAAPLGQRANVLTF. The DNA for the CDR3 is TGCAGTGCTGCCCCACTAGGCCAACGGGCCAACGTCCTGACTTTC.

This clonotype was recorded a few times. The rearrangement links TRBV2 to TRBJ1-6; a possible D gene is TRBD1 (6 bases). Germline V gene lookup returns CDR1 SNHLY and CDR2 FYNNEI. The CDR3 spans 15 residues. Trimming removed 5 bases at V and 7 bases at J, with 15 bases between. In DNA form, the CDR3 reads TGTGCCAGCAGTTGGGGTGGTACAGGGAATTCACCCCTCCACTTT. Translating it yields CASSWGGTGNSPLHF.

This clonotype was observed at least ten times. The chain has TRBV6-6 and TRBJ1-4; D gene ambiguous. V was pared by 7 bases and J by 3 bases, with 12 bases between. Germline V CDR1 and CDR2: MNHNY, SVGAGI (reference sequence). CDR3 length: 14 residues. The CDR3 here is CASTRLGPNEKLFF. The CDR3 nucleotides are TGTGCCAGCACCAGGCTAGGGCCTAATGAAAAACTGTTTTTT.

The chain couples TRBV5-6 to TRBJ1-1; 7 bases are a match to TRBD1. CDR3 size: 16 residues. The V gene end was trimmed by 5 bases and the J gene end by 1 base; junction bases not matched to a gene: 11. In germline, CDR1 is SGHDT, CDR2 YYEEEE. The CDR3 DNA is TGTGCCAGCAGAAATTACCCGGGACAGAAGAACACTGAAGCTTTCTTT. Its translation: CASRNYPGQKNTEAFF.

This clonotype was counted a few times. The chain is built from TRBV27 and TRBJ2-5; unclear D gene. Germline V gene sequence: CDR1 MNHEY, CDR2 SMNVEV (reference sequence). Trimming cost V 2 bases and J 5 bases, with 12 bases left between them. The CDR3 loop spans 14 amino acids. CDR3 in amino acids: CASSLSQLSETQYF. In DNA form, the CDR3 reads TGTGCCAGCAGTTTAAGCCAACTAAGTGAGACCCAGTACTTC.